This T cell receptor beta chain was sequenced during a study of OX40 agonist ivuxolimab in advanced cancers. The V and J ends lost 4 bases and 4 bases, in that order; junction bases with no gene match: 16. CDR3 size: 18 residues. Germline CDR1 is SGHRS and CDR2 is YFSETQ. The repertoire was sequenced with immunoSEQ multiplex PCR; TCRdb's copy has only in-frame clones and lacks some. The sample includes over 70,000 clones, approximately 90% of them seen just once. This clone was counted between two and nine times. The receptor was isolated from an adult with an advanced solid tumor such as melanoma, head and neck, liver or kidney cancer. The sample was CD4+ or CD8+ T cells sorted from blood, taken in a trial of the OX40 agonist ivuxolimab. The V call is TRBV5-1, the J call TRBJ2-7; 11 nucleotides match TRBD1. The CDR3 nucleotides read TGCGCCAGCAGCCCGTCCCCGGGACAGGGGGTTGGGCCGTACGAGCAGTACTTC. Encoded protein: CASSPSPGQGVGPYEQYF.